This T cell receptor beta chain was retrieved from a study of PD-1 blockade in mismatch repair-deficient tumors. Study-level findings and limits: Tumor-resident clones, often absent from pretreatment blood, expanded after pembrolizumab and then contracted.

Every patient had mismatch repair deficiency by PCR or immunohistochemistry. This clone was detected only once. The antigen is unknown. Clones were sequenced by immunoSEQ multiplex PCR, and TCRdb holds only the in-frame ones, with some missing. The sample has 56,000 or so clones; more than 75% are singletons. This CDR3 comprises 16 residues. J gave up 4 bases and V 5 bases, and 7 bases lay outside the gene matches. The germline V gene encodes CDR1 SGHTA and CDR2 FQGTGA. This TCR derives from an adult with mismatch repair-deficient cancer. The chain couples TRBV7-3 to TRBJ2-3; 12 nucleotides agree with TRBD2. The input for sequencing was peripheral blood, taken 4 weeks after starting pembrolizumab. The CDR3 loop is CASSQLAGGGADTQYF. The CDR3 coding sequence is TGTGCCAGCAGCCAACTAGCGGGAGGTGGGGCAGATACGCAGTATTTT.